What follows describes a single TCR beta chain. PCR involved 60 Vbeta and 13 Jbeta primers. TCRdb's table, derived via immunoSEQ multiplex PCR, lists solely in-frame clones and lacks some. The table has about 150,000 clones, under 80% seen once; the top ten hold 3.5% to 5%. The data were obtained in a study of cytomegalovirus exposure and HLA in healthy donors. With 5 bases clipped from V and 2 bases from J, the junction kept 6 bases outside the gene matches. The CDR3 is made up of 15 amino acids. In germline, CDR1 is MNHGY, CDR2 SVAAGI. This rearrangement joins TRBV6-9 to TRBJ2-5, with 9 bases identical to TRBD1. Input material: PBMCs. The TCR originated in a man between 18 and 29 years old in good health and CMV-seropositive. Here the CDR3 reads CASSTYRGPQETQYF. The CDR3 DNA reads TGTGCCAGCAGTACCTACAGGGGGCCACAAGAGACCCAGTACTTC.